The next 20 T cell receptor beta chains were all read from a single sample in a study of T cells after yellow fever vaccination. Using its own MiXCR run on the 5' RACE reads, TCRdb lists one record per CDR3 protein. The table has about 50,000 distinct CDR3 sequences, approximately 7% seen once; the top ten hold 28%. Source: CD8+ T cells sorted from PBMCs, taken less than 16 days after the first yellow fever vaccination. The source of these receptors is a man younger than 35 who received the YFV17D yellow fever vaccine.

In its sample, this clonotype was seen many times. The CDR3 DNA reads TGTGCCAGCCTCACTCCGCGGGGTACAGGGAGCACAGATACGCAGTATTTT. Protein sequence: CASLTPRGTGSTDTQYF. This rearrangement joins TRBV2 to TRBJ2-3, with D perhaps TRBD1 or TRBD2 (6 bases each). Germline V gene lookup returns CDR1 SNHLY and CDR2 FYNNEI. The CDR3 loop spans 17 amino acids. Trimming pared 8 bases from V and 0 bases from J, leaving 21 bases between. Supplemented by reference TRBV2 and TRBJ2-3, the full variable domain reads EPEVTQTPSHQVTQMGQEVILRCVPISNHLYFYWYRQILGQKVEFLVSFYNNEISEKSEIFDDQFSVERPDGSNFTLKIRSTKLEDSAMYFCASLTPRGTGSTDTQYFGPGTRLTVL.

Many counts were recorded for this clonotype. This chain joins TRBV6-2 or TRBV6-3 and TRBJ1-2; 10 nucleotides line up with TRBD1. Germline CDR1 and CDR2: MNHEY and SVGEGT. The length of the CDR3 is 15 residues. Unmatched junction bases numbered 10, after V lost 7 bases and J lost 5 bases. The DNA for the CDR3 is TGTGCCAGCACCCCCTCTGGGACAGGGGCATATGGCTACACCTTC. Its protein product is CASTPSGTGAYGYTF.

The chain joins TRBV19 to TRBJ1-2; 7 bases agree with TRBD1. There are 12 residues in the CDR3. CDR1 and CDR2 from the germline V gene are LNHDA and SQIVND (reference sequence). V lost 8 bases to trimming and J lost 6 bases; unmatched junction nucleotides: 6. CDR3 nucleotide sequence: TGTGCCAGTTACAGGGGTCTAGATGGCTACACCTTC. Amino acid sequence: CASYRGLDGYTF.

The chain is built from TRBV9 and TRBJ2-3; a weak D match, TRBD2 (6 bases). The CDR3 consists of 14 residues. Germline CDR1 SGDLS, CDR2 YYNGEE. Trimming cost V 3 bases and J 5 bases, with 13 bases left between them. This chain's CDR3 is CASSALSGEDTQYF. In DNA, the CDR3 is TGTGCCAGCAGCGCCCTATCGGGGGAAGATACGCAGTATTTT.

There are many counts of this clonotype. This sequence joins TRBV3-1 and TRBJ2-3; D is undetermined. The CDR3 consists of 14 residues. Per the germline V gene, CDR1 is LGHDT and CDR2 is YNNKEL (reference sequence). Trimming removed 0 bases from V and 6 bases from J, with 10 bases in between. For the CDR3, the DNA is TGTGCCAGCAGCCAAGATTGGAGCTCCGATACGCAGTATTTT. It encodes CASSQDWSSDTQYF.

This clonotype was counted at least ten times. The V gene is TRBV2, the J gene TRBJ2-7, with D possibly TRBD2 on 6 matching bases. Germline values: CDR1 SNHLY, CDR2 FYNNEI. The CDR3 runs 13 residues. Trimming left V 5 bases short and J 7 bases short, with 15 bases between. The CDR3 reads CASSPLPGDEQYF. CDR3 DNA sequence: TGTGCCAGCAGTCCACTGCCGGGGGATGAGCAGTACTTC.

This clonotype was counted at least ten times. The V call is TRBV24-1, the J call TRBJ2-1; 8 bases map to TRBD1. J was trimmed by 8 bases and V by 9 bases; bases with no gene match: 14. CDR3 length: 15 residues. The germline V gene has CDR1 KGHDR and CDR2 SFDVKD. The DNA for the CDR3 is TGTGCCACCGCCTACGGACAGGGTTATTTGGATGAGCAGTTCTTC. The encoded protein is CATAYGQGYLDEQFF.

This clonotype was recorded many times. The chain carries TRBV28 and TRBJ2-5, with D tentatively TRBD1 or TRBD2 (5 bases each). This CDR3 has 14 amino acids. Per germline, CDR1 MDHEN and CDR2 SYDVKM. Trimming removed 6 bases from V and 5 bases from J, with 16 bases in between. The CDR3 nucleotides are TGTGCCAGCAGCCCTTCTCCTTGGGGGGAGACCCAGTACTTC. The encoded protein is CASSPSPWGETQYF.

This clonotype appeared many times. The V and J genes are TRBV6-2 or TRBV6-3 and TRBJ2-3; D may be TRBD1 or TRBD2 (7 bases each). CDR1 and CDR2 from the germline V gene are MNHEY and SVGEGT. Trimming took off 6 bases at V and 5 bases at J, with 21 bases between the two ends. The CDR3 contains 16 residues. CDR3 amino acids: CASRIPGGATVDTQYF. The CDR3 DNA reads as TGTGCCAGCAGAATACCAGGGGGGGCGACGGTAGATACGCAGTATTTT.

This clonotype was recorded at least ten times. The chain employs TRBV6-1 and TRBJ2-2; TRBD1 might be the D (6 bases). The CDR3 runs to 15 residues. Trimming took 6 bases from V and 4 from J, leaving 15 bases between them. Germline-derived CDR1 and CDR2 are MNHNS and SASEGT. In DNA form, the CDR3 reads TGTGCCAGCAGCCCAGGGGTTCCGGCCACCGGGGAGCTGTTTTTT. It yields the protein CASSPGVPATGELFF.

This chain uses TRBV5-6 with TRBJ1-1; D gene unclear. Germline V gene sequence: CDR1 SGHDT, CDR2 YYEEEE. V shed 0 bases and J shed 4 bases, with 13 bases lying between them. The CDR3 covers 15 residues. CDR3 in amino acids: CASSLGTALVTEAFF. The CDR3 DNA is TGTGCCAGCAGCTTGGGTACGGCGTTAGTCACTGAAGCTTTCTTT.

Ten or more counts support this clonotype. The rearrangement links TRBV27 to TRBJ2-1; TRBD1 might be the D (6 bases). This CDR3 has 13 amino acids. Trimming removed 4 bases at V and 9 bases at J, with 13 bases between. The germline V gene has CDR1 MNHEY and CDR2 SMNVEV (reference sequence). The CDR3 DNA reads as TGTGCCAGCAGTTCTACAGGGTATAGTGAGCAGTTCTTC. Translated, it gives CASSSTGYSEQFF.

This clonotype appeared many times. The V and J genes are TRBV5-1 and TRBJ1-2, with D tentatively TRBD1 (6 bases). The CDR3 spans 13 residues. The V gene's germline CDR1 is SGHRS and CDR2 YFSETQ. V was shortened by 5 bases and J by 4 bases, with 12 bases between the two germline ends. For the CDR3, the DNA is TGCGCCAGCAGTCTCAGGGGCAGCTATGGCTACACCTTC. Amino acids: CASSLRGSYGYTF.

This clonotype has ten or more counts. This rearrangement joins TRBV6-5 to TRBJ1-1; D is ambiguous. Trimming took off 7 bases at V and 0 bases at J, with 9 bases between the two ends. The CDR3 runs 13 residues. The germline V gene encodes CDR1 MNHEY and CDR2 SVGAGI. The CDR3 DNA sequence: TGTGCCAGCATGGAGGGCATGAACACTGAAGCTTTCTTT. Translating it yields CASMEGMNTEAFF.

The chain couples TRBV7-6 to TRBJ2-1; D perhaps matches TRBD2 (7 bases). V was pared by 6 bases and J by 7 bases, with 19 bases between. The CDR3 extends over 15 amino acids. Germline CDR1 and CDR2: SGHVS and FNYEAQ. The CDR3 loop reads CASSFLLGGDNEQFF. CDR3 sequence (DNA): TGTGCCAGCAGTTTCCTATTAGGGGGGGATAATGAGCAGTTCTTC.

This clonotype is termed medium-sized. The chain combines TRBV6-4 with TRBJ2-2, with 7 bases identical to TRBD2. The trim removed 5 bases at V and 3 bases at J, leaving 0 bases unmatched. Germline CDR1 and CDR2: MRHNA and SNTAGT. The CDR3 has 13 residues. CDR3 nucleotides: TGTGCCAGCAGTAGCGGGGACACCGGGGAGCTGTTTTTT. Translating it yields CASSSGDTGELFF.

Many counts were recorded for this clonotype. The CDR3 region has the DNA TGCGCCAGCAGCCAACCGGAAAGCTCCTACGAGCAGTACTTC. As protein: CASSQPESSYEQYF. The rearrangement joins TRBV4-1 to TRBJ2-7; no clear D gene. CDR1 is MGHRA and CDR2 is YSYEKL in the germline V gene. With 2 bases removed from V and 0 bases from J, the gap between germline ends came to 8 bases. CDR3 length equals 14 residues.

This clonotype showed up many times. This rearrangement joins TRBV7-2 to TRBJ1-1; perhaps TRBD1 as D (6 bases). The CDR3 runs to 13 residues. The germline V gene encodes CDR1 SGHTA and CDR2 FQGNSA. The ends were cut back, 4 bases at V and 6 bases at J, with 12 bases in the middle. For the CDR3, the DNA is TGTGCCAGCAGCTCCGAGGGGGGCGCTGAAGCTTTCTTT. Translation: CASSSEGGAEAFF. Using reference TRBV7-2 and TRBJ1-1 for the parts outside the CDR3, the full variable domain is GAGVSQSPSNKVTEKGKDVELRCDPISGHTALYWYRQSLGQGLEFLIYFQGNSAPDKSGLPSDRFSAERTGGSVSTLTIQRTQQEDSAVYLCASSSEGGAEAFFGQGTRLTVV.

This clonotype was picked up many times. The chain combines TRBV7-6 with TRBJ1-1, with TRBD1 as a possible D gene (5 bases). V was pared by 3 bases and J by 4 bases, with 18 bases between. CDR1 SGHVS and CDR2 FNYEAQ come from the germline V gene. The CDR3 runs 16 residues. In DNA, the CDR3 is TGTGCCAGCAGCTTGGTGGGGAGGGGCACGGGCACTGAAGCTTTCTTT. Amino acids: CASSLVGRGTGTEAFF.

The J gene is TRBJ1-3, the V gene TRBV9, with D maybe TRBD1 (6 bases). This CDR3 is 16 amino acids long. V was cut by 3 bases and J by 0 bases, with 13 bases left in between. The V gene's germline CDR1 is SGDLS and CDR2 YYNGEE. CDR3 residues: CASSGKTGFSGNTIYF. CDR3 DNA sequence: TGTGCCAGCAGCGGCAAAACAGGGTTCTCTGGAAACACCATATATTTT.